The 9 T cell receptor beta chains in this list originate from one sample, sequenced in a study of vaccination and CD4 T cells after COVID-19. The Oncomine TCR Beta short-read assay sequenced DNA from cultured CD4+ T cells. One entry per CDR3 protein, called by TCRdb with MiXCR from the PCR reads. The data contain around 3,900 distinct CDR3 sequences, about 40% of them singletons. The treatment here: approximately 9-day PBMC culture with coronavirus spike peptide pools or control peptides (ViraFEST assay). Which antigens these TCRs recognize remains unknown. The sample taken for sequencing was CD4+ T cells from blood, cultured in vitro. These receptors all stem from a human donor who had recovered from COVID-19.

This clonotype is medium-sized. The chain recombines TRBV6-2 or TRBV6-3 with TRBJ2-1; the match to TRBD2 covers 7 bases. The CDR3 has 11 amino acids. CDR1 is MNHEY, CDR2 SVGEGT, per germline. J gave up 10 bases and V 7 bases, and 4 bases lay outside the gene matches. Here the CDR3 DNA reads TGTGCCAGCAATAACGGGAGGGAGCAGTTCTTC. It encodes CASNNGREQFF.

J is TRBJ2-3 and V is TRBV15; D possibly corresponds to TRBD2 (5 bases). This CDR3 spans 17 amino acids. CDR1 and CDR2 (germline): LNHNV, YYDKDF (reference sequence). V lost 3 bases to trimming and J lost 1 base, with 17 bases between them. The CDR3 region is CATSRGPVGRGTDTQYF. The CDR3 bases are TGTGCCACCAGCAGGGGCCCGGTTGGGCGGGGCACAGATACGCAGTATTTT.

The CDR3 DNA sequence: TGTGCCAGCTCACCCAGAGGGAACCCGGGACTAGCGGGAGGGTCCTACAATGAGCAGTTCTTC. Protein sequence: CASSPRGNPGLAGGSYNEQFF. The rearrangement uses TRBV18 and TRBJ2-1, with 16 bases that match TRBD2. CDR1 is KGHSH and CDR2 is LQKENI in the germline V gene. The V gene end was trimmed by 3 bases and the J gene end by 1 base; junction bases not matched to a gene: 12. The CDR3 has 21 residues.

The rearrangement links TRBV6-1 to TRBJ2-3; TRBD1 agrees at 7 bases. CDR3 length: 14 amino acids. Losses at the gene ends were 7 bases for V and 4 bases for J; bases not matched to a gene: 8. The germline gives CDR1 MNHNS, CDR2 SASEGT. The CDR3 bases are TGTGCCAGCACCCAGAGACAGGGTTCAGATACGCAGTATTTT. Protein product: CASTQRQGSDTQYF.

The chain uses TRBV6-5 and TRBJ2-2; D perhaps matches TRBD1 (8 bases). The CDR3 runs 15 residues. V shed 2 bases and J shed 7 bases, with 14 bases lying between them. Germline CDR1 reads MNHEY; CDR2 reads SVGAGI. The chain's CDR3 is CASSYLDREGGELFF. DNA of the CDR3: TGTGCCAGCAGTTACCTGGACAGGGAGGGCGGGGAGCTGTTTTTT.

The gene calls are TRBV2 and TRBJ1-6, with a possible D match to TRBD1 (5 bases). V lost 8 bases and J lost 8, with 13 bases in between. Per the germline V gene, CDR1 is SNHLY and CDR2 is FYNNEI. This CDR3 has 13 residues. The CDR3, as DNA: TGTGCCAGCCGACTGGGACCAGATTCACCCCTCCACTTT. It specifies CASRLGPDSPLHF.

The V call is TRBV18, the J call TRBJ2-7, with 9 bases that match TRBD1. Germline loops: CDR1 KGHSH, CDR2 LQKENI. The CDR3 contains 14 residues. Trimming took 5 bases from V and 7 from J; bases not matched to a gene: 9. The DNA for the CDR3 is TGTGCCAGCTCAGAAAGGACAGGGGTTTGGGAGCAGTACTTC. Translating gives CASSERTGVWEQYF.

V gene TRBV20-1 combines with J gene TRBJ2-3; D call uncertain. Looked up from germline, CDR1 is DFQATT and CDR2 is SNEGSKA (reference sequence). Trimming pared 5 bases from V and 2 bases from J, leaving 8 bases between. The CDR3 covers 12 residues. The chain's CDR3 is CSAGPFTDTQYF. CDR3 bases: TGCAGTGCTGGGCCTTTCACAGATACGCAGTATTTT.

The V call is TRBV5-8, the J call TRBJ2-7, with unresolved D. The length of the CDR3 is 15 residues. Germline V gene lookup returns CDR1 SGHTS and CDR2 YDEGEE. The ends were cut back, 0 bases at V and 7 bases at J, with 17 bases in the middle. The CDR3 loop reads CASSLEHLWDGEQYF. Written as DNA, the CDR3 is TGTGCCAGCAGCTTGGAACACCTATGGGATGGAGAGCAGTACTTC.